This record looks at one T cell receptor (beta chain) sequence and its context. This clone was counted only a few times. It lacks a known antigen. Per-base qualities were not stored, and no clone one base away is much larger. The library relied on the immunoSEQ multiplex PCR assay. A mixture of 60 forward primers for TCR Vbeta segments and 13 reverse primers for TCR Jbeta segments was used in the multiplex PCR. A multiplex PCR assay on genomic DNA amplified the CDR3 region of rearranged TCR beta genes. The Illumina HiSeq System was used to sequence the amplified TCR beta libraries as 87-base-pair reads. The paper's processing steps were these. Across the 600 to 700 repertoires, a later analysis counted approximately 83 million unique TCR beta chains, roughly 11 million of which were shared by at least two donors. A nearest-neighbor algorithm error-corrected the raw reads and collapsed the reads into unique sequences, merging closely related sequences to remove PCR and sequencing errors. To assign V, D and J gene segments, CDR3 sequences were aligned to IMGT reference sequences. For a sequence to be retained, a match of at least six nucleotides to both a V gene segment and a J gene segment was required. A rearrangement counted as productive if the CDR3 had no stop codons and remained in frame with V and J, and every other rearrangement counted as non-productive. Following IMGT convention, CDR3 was defined as the stretch from the second conserved V-encoded cysteine to the conserved J-encoded phenylalanine. The earlier analysis of 587 of the donors excluded sequences that lacked an unambiguous match to a single V gene segment. An earlier analysis of 550 to 650 of the donors classified V segments as functional when productive rearrangements were above 56.7% and as segregating when the standard deviation between donors was above 5%. A statistical classification framework was built to diagnose cytomegalovirus status from the catalog of TCR beta chain sequences. V and J gene assignment, in a later analysis, came from comparing TCR nucleotide sequences with IMGT/GENE-DB human TR gene sequences. Using the TCRdist pipeline, a later analysis assigned CDR3 sequences along with most-parsimonious VDJ recombination scenarios. In a later analysis, each TCR beta chain was defined by its CDR3 amino acid sequence together with its V-gene family, and reads without a unique V-gene family were excluded. To address suspected cross-contamination and a sequencing artifact, a later analysis removed a few hundred highly shared, low-generation-probability nucleotide sequences. For each public chain, a later analysis derived a clonal expansion index from normalized ranks of inferred template counts within each repertoire. In a later analysis, generation probabilities were computed with a VDJ recombination model fitted to out-of-frame rearrangements, and the resulting probabilities were checked against IGoR. In a later analysis, hypergeometric tests were used to score TCR-TCR, TCR-HLA and TCR-CMV co-occurrence, with a repertoire-size bias correction applied to TCR pairs. False discovery rates were estimated in a later analysis by permuting HLA or CMV assignments 20 times. In a later analysis, co-occurring TCRs were grouped with DBSCAN, and TCRdist sequence similarity was added when clustering was performed within HLA-allele-positive subsets. For co-occurrence clustering, repertoires with fewer than 30,000 or more than 120,000 public chains were excluded, along with a handful of repertoires with anomalous nucleotide sharing. This immuneACCESS table, as held by TCRdb, lists in-frame sequences with V and J called but not all clones. Of the missing ones, under half trace to an unresolved V gene in checked studies; the others have no known cause. V and J calls and clone size are those listed in that table; D and trimming were worked out from the DNA. The sample data list about 100,000 clones, and 75% of these were observed just once. The ten largest clones add up to over 9.5% of the sample.

The CDR1 and CDR2 encoded by the germline V gene are MDHEN and SYDVKM. The CDR3 covers 13 residues, taking in both the cysteine and the phenylalanine. Solely the CDR3 DNA is kept, with 39 bases framed from the first base. Germline trimming amounts to 8 bases on V and 2 bases on J, with 2 as the count of junction bases outside the gene matches. In total, about 650 healthy bone marrow donors made up the cohort. All cohort members were sampled while nominally healthy, although unrecorded immune exposures were likely present. The donor tested CMV seronegative, placing the donor among the roughly 340 seronegative members of the cohort. Every donor gave a peripheral blood sample, and the peripheral blood mononuclear cells from that sample were used for TCR beta sequencing. Genomic DNA was extracted from the blood cell samples with the Qiagen DNeasy Blood Extraction Kit. This specimen comes from a study of cytomegalovirus exposure and HLA in healthy donors (dated by TCRdb to 2016 to 2017). A note on the overall study: According to an earlier analysis of 587 of the donors, about 180 million T cells yielded roughly 100 million unique TCR beta sequences and approximately 300 Gb of sequence data. About 310 gigabases of sequencing data and 70 million to 85 million unique TCR sequences were included in an early release covering under 650 HLA-typed donors. Of the 300 to 400 genotyped donors, approximately 83% fell in the genetic ancestry cluster associated with self-reported Caucasian donors. The aim of the study was to test whether cataloging public T cell receptors could identify signatures of past pathogen exposure. The study used immunosequencing to profile the T cell repertoires of several hundred subjects and linked those repertoires to cytomegalovirus serostatus. Besides the first cohort of 500 to 700 subjects, a separate validation cohort made up of 90 to 150 different subjects was used. To predict cytomegalovirus infection status, the study combined high-throughput TCR immunosequencing, statistical association of individual TCRs with disease status, and machine learning. In a later analysis, previously published TCR beta repertoires from fewer than 750 donors were re-analyzed and high-resolution HLA genotyping was added so that TCR occurrence patterns could be studied. The later analysis used no new phenotypic data to find candidate immune exposures, relying instead on TCR beta sequences and their occurrence across donors. In an earlier analysis of about 590 of the donors, high-throughput TCR beta sequencing was used to judge whether each TCR beta V gene segment behaved as functional or pseudogenic. Donor age, sex, ethnicity and CMV serostatus were compiled alongside the repertoire data. A later genetic analysis used genome-wide SNP genotypes for about three fifths of the 666 donors, treating that subset as a discovery cohort. Every discovery cohort repertoire had been produced on one sequencing platform. HLA typing included class I and class II loci at four-digit resolution. The number of typed donors differed by locus: about 620-630 for A, B, C, DRB1 and DQB1; approximately 530 for DQA1; roughly 600 for DPA1; and roughly 450 for DPB1. Four to six DR-DQ haplotypes were handled as single units for association and clustering because linkage in the cohort was strong. Across around 400 genotyped donors of the cohort, an average of approximately 240,000 unique TCR beta nucleotide sequences per donor were sequenced, and 15% to 20% of those sequences were non-productive. What the research found in general, with its limitations: Because HLA typing was missing for some donors at each locus, association tests included only the typed subset. In vitro tests confirmed that three of the cytomegalovirus-associated TCR beta chains recognize cytomegalovirus antigens. At a false discovery rate of 0.05, a later analysis linked some 17,000 TCR beta sequences to specific HLA alleles. The only immune exposure information available for the cohort was CMV serostatus. Correlated functional status among segregating V segments might be attributable to linkage disequilibrium, but an unknown experimental factor could not be ruled out. Some IMGT-functional V segments, including TRBV6-2 and TRBV6-3, could not be distinguished by the 87-base-pair reads and were therefore excluded. While some public TCRs were present in many individuals, most TCR sequences turned up only very rarely across donors. In a later analysis, TCR association rates were found to vary across HLA loci, with the most associated TCRs seen for DRB1 alleles and the fewest for HLA-C alleles. The study listed 150 to 200 TCR beta chains as associated with cytomegalovirus. Compared with the roughly 700-donor mean, donors in an Asian-associated ancestry cluster had fewer N-insertions in productive TCRs, according to a later genetic analysis. The authors suggested that the approach could potentially be extended to other disease states and immunological phenotypes. In this cohort, only TCR beta chains were sequenced, and detectable features were limited by the absence of alpha or paired-chain data. Because counts were too low, around 17 rarely observed V segments, including chromosome 9 orphons, were left out of the earlier analysis of 587 of the donors. An association between a missense DCLRE1C variant and V-gene and J-gene trimming of TCR beta chains was found in a later genetic analysis and replicated in an independent cohort. In a later analysis, most CMV-associated TCR beta chains were found to appear HLA-restricted, with HLA associations seemingly driven largely by CMV exposure. The classifier was reported to diagnose cytomegalovirus status with high specificity and sensitivity in both the original cohort and the validation cohort. Broadly in line with IMGT annotations, most TCR beta V segments showed up in productive rearrangements about 90% or about 30% of the time in an earlier analysis of several hundred of the donors. A later analysis reported that several top co-occurrence clusters appeared linked to parvovirus B19, influenza, CMV and Epstein-Barr virus. Compared with equally common non-associated chains, HLA-associated TCR beta chains in a later analysis were more clonally expanded and had lower generation probabilities. The sequencing pipeline was judged likely to have produced a cluster of highly shared sequence variants as a technical artifact. A further reported finding was that TCR beta sequences accurately predicted the HLA-A and HLA-B alleles for most subjects in the first cohort. Sequencing depth was assumed to be roughly uniform across donors in the presence/absence analyses, though that assumption may not hold. When HLA alleles, especially DR and DQ, strongly co-occurred, TCR associations were difficult to assign to individual alleles.

This receptor was obtained from a man aged 45-65 years in good health and CMV-seronegative. The rearrangement joined TRBV28 to TRBJ2-3, with 9 central nucleotides matching TRBD1. The source material was PBMCs. CDR3 sequence: CASYRGLTDTQYF. The base sequence is TGTGCCAGCTACAGGGGGCTCACAGATACGCAGTATTTT.